What follows are 10 T cell receptor beta chains derived from one specimen sequenced in a study of blood T cell repertoires in COVID-19. Produced via immunoSEQ multiplex PCR; TCRdb's table is partial and in-frame only. The data show roughly 170,000 clones, roughly 70% seen once. Sequenced input: peripheral blood. These receptors all stem from a woman older than 75 with acute or convalescent COVID-19.

The chain has TRBV12-5 and TRBJ2-5; D perhaps matches TRBD2 (5 bases). V was trimmed by 4 bases and J by 5 bases, leaving 11 bases between them. The CDR3 has 13 amino acids. Per germline, CDR1 LGHNT and CDR2 FRNRAP. CDR3 coding DNA: TGTGCTAGTGGTTCCGGGAATTGGGAGACCCAGTACTTC. It yields the protein CASGSGNWETQYF.

The V gene is TRBV6-5, the J gene TRBJ2-5; the match to TRBD2 covers 9 bases. CDR1 is MNHEY, CDR2 SVGAGI, per germline. The CDR3 runs to 16 residues. Trimming removed 3 bases from V and 5 bases from J; junction bases left unmatched: 10. CDR3 nucleotide sequence: TGTGCCAGCAGTTATCGAGGCGGGAGGGCCGAGGAGACCCAGTACTTC. Translation gives CASSYRGGRAEETQYF.

V and J are TRBV7-9 and TRBJ2-5; D not certain. V was clipped by 2 bases and J by 3 bases, with 10 bases between them. CDR1 is SEHNR and CDR2 is FQNEAQ in the germline V gene (reference sequence). The CDR3 runs to 14 residues. CDR3 sequence (DNA): TGTGCCAGCAGCTTAATCAGTAATGAAGAGACCCAGTACTTC. Encoded protein: CASSLISNEETQYF.

V usage is TRBV5-4 and J usage is TRBJ2-2; D unresolved. V was pared by 4 bases and J by 5 bases, with 9 bases between. Germline CDR1 reads SGHNT; CDR2 reads YYREEE (reference sequence). The CDR3 consists of 13 residues. The CDR3 nucleotides read TGTGCCAGCAGCAACGGGTGGACCGGGGAGCTGTTTTTT. As protein: CASSNGWTGELFF.

The chain is built from TRBV5-4 and TRBJ2-2, with TRBD2 identical over 14 bases. Germline trimming cut 4 bases from V and 2 bases from J; bases unmatched to any gene: 7. This CDR3 has 18 amino acids. Looked up from germline, CDR1 is SGHNT and CDR2 is YYREEE (reference sequence). The CDR3 sequence: CASSPGGLAGANTGELFF. The CDR3 DNA follows: TGTGCCAGCAGCCCGGGGGGACTAGCGGGGGCTAACACCGGGGAGCTGTTTTTT.

The gene calls are TRBV19 and TRBJ1-5; no firm D call. The germline CDR1 and CDR2 sequences are LNHDA and SQIVND (reference sequence). The V end lost 3 bases, the J end lost 4 bases, and 10 bases lay between the germline ends. The CDR3 consists of 14 residues. CDR3 nucleotide sequence: TGTGCCAGTAGTATCTTTCCGGGTAATCAGCCCCAGCATTTT. Protein product: CASSIFPGNQPQHF.

This sequence joins TRBV2 and TRBJ1-1; no firm D call. V lost 6 bases to trimming and J lost 9 bases, with 17 bases between them. The CDR3 runs 13 residues. Germline CDR1 is SNHLY and CDR2 is FYNNEI. In DNA, the CDR3 is TGTGCCAGCAGCCTGAGTACCGGGAACCAAGCTTTCTTT. Encoded protein: CASSLSTGNQAFF.

J is TRBJ2-1 and V is TRBV7-3; 8 bases fit TRBD2. The CDR3 extends over 16 amino acids. Germline V gene sequence: CDR1 SGHTA, CDR2 FQGTGA. V lost 1 base, J lost 0 bases, and 2 bases stayed unmatched. CDR3 residues: CASSLIGTSSYNEQFF. CDR3 sequence (DNA): TGTGCCAGCAGCTTAATCGGGACTAGCTCCTACAATGAGCAGTTCTTC.

This clone was recorded once. The chain employs TRBV18 and TRBJ1-1; 9 positions agree with TRBD1. Germline CDR1 is KGHSH and CDR2 is LQKENI. V lost 3 bases to trimming and J lost 4 bases; unmatched junction nucleotides: 6. The CDR3 has 15 residues. In DNA form, the CDR3 reads TGTGCCAGCTCACCCCCCCGGGACAGGGCCACTGAAGCTTTCTTT. Its protein product is CASSPPRDRATEAFF. The full variable domain, completed using reference TRBV18 and TRBJ1-1, is NAGVMQNPRHLVRRRGQEARLRCSPMKGHSHVYWYRQLPEEGLKFMVYLQKENIIDESGMPKERFSAEFPKEGPSILRIQQVVRGDSAAYFCASSPPRDRATEAFFGQGTRLTVV.

The chain carries TRBV28 and TRBJ2-7, with TRBD2 matching over 11 bases. This CDR3 contains 15 residues. The J segment lost 0 bases and the V segment lost 7 bases, leaving 5 bases of the junction unmatched. Germline V gene sequence: CDR1 MDHEN, CDR2 SYDVKM. The CDR3 is CASKIAGGVSYEQYF. The CDR3 DNA reads TGTGCCAGCAAGATAGCGGGAGGGGTCTCCTACGAGCAGTACTTC.